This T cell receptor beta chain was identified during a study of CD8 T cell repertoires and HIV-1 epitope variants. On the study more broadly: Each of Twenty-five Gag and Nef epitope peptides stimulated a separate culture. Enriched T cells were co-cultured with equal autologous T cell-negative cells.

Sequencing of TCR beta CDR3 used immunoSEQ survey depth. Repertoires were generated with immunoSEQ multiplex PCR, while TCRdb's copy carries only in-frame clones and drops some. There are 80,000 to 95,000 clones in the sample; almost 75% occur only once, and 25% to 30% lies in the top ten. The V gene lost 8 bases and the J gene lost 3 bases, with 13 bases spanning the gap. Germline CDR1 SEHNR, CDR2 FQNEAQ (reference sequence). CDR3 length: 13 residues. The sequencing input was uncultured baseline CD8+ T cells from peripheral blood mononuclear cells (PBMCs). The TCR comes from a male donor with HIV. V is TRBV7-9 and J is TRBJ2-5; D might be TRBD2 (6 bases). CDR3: CASGGVFEETQYF. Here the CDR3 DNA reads TGTGCCAGCGGCGGGGTGTTCGAAGAGACCCAGTACTTC.